The 2 T cell receptor beta chains below were found in one sample sequenced in a study of response to subunit inactivated influenza vaccine. TCRdb ran MiXCR on the RT-PCR reads and lists one entry per CDR3 protein. The sample carries some 160,000 distinct CDR3 sequences, 9.5% to 13% recorded once. The source was non-naive T cells sorted from PBMCs, collected 35 to 45 days after vaccination. These receptors were collected from a man aged 50 to 59 who received an inactivated influenza vaccine.

In its sample, this clonotype was seen a few times. The J gene is TRBJ2-1, the V gene TRBV5-5; the match to TRBD2 covers 12 bases. J lost 3 bases, V lost 3 bases, and 10 bases had no gene match. Germline values: CDR1 SGHKS, CDR2 YYEKEE (reference sequence). The CDR3 consists of 18 residues. As DNA, the CDR3 is TGTGCCAGCAGCTCCCGTCTAGCGGGAGGGAGGGACTACAATGAGCAGTTCTTC. Encoded protein: CASSSRLAGGRDYNEQFF.

Many counts were recorded for this clonotype. V usage is TRBV7-2 and J usage is TRBJ1-1; 9 nucleotides line up with TRBD1. With V trimmed by 1 base and J by 0 bases, 3 bases remained unmatched. This CDR3 is built from 16 residues. In germline, CDR1 is SGHTA, CDR2 FQGNSA. The CDR3 sequence is CASSLDGTGLNTEAFF. For the CDR3, the DNA is TGTGCCAGCAGCTTAGATGGGACAGGGTTGAACACTGAAGCTTTCTTT.